The 24 T cell receptor beta chains below were found in one sample sequenced in a study of OX40 agonist ivuxolimab in advanced cancers. Clones were sequenced by immunoSEQ multiplex PCR, and TCRdb holds only the in-frame ones, with some missing. The sample contains roughly 43,000 clones, about 89% of which appear only once. The sample was CD4+ or CD8+ T cells sorted from blood, taken in a trial of the OX40 agonist ivuxolimab. These receptors came from an adult with an advanced solid tumor such as melanoma, head and neck, liver or kidney cancer.

This clone appeared a single time. The chain uses TRBV28 and TRBJ2-3, with 12 positions matching TRBD2. J was trimmed by 0 bases and V by 3 bases; bases with no gene match: 4. Germline values: CDR1 MDHEN, CDR2 SYDVKM. This CDR3 is built from 17 residues. CDR3 sequence (DNA): TGTGCCAGCAGTTTCGGGACTAGCGGGTTTAGCACAGATACGCAGTATTTT. Encoded protein: CASSFGTSGFSTDTQYF.

This chain connects TRBV4-1 to TRBJ1-1; D is undetermined. Germline loops: CDR1 MGHRA, CDR2 YSYEKL. This CDR3 is 15 amino acids long. V lost 0 bases to trimming and J lost 0 bases, with 8 bases between them. The CDR3 sequence is CASSQDRSMNTEAFF. The CDR3 DNA reads TGCGCCAGCAGCCAAGATCGGTCGATGAACACTGAAGCTTTCTTT.

The table lists this clone with a few counts. The chain is built from TRBV28 and TRBJ2-5; no clear D gene. V lost 5 bases, J lost 7 bases, and 8 bases lay in between. The CDR3 totals 11 residues. Germline CDR1 reads MDHEN; CDR2 reads SYDVKM. In DNA, the CDR3 is TGTGCCAGCAGTCCATCAGGGACCCAGTACTTC. It specifies CASSPSGTQYF.

Only one count was recorded for this clone. This rearrangement joins TRBV29-1 to TRBJ2-1; unclear D gene. The CDR3 loop spans 13 amino acids. V was shortened by 7 bases and J by 5 bases, with 15 bases between the two germline ends. Looked up from germline, CDR1 is SQVTM and CDR2 is ANQGSEA. The CDR3 spells CSAERTNHNEQFF. CDR3 DNA: TGCAGCGCCGAAAGAACTAATCACAATGAGCAGTTCTTC.

The chain links TRBV13 to TRBJ2-1; 15 bases match TRBD2. The CDR3 is 16 amino acids. The germline CDR1 and CDR2 sequences are PRHDT and FYEKMQ (reference sequence). The V segment lost 5 bases and the J segment 7 bases; nucleotides outside the gene matches: 6. The CDR3 DNA sequence: TGTGCCAGCAGCCCTCCCGGGACTAGCGGGAGGAATGAGCAGTTCTTC. Its translation: CASSPPGTSGRNEQFF.

For the CDR3, the DNA is TGTGCCAGCAGTGAACGGGCCTCGGGCACCATATATTTT. This translates into CASSERASGTIYF. V usage is TRBV2 and J usage is TRBJ1-3; D uncertain. Germline V gene lookup returns CDR1 SNHLY and CDR2 FYNNEI. The CDR3 runs to 13 residues. The germline V and J ends were trimmed by 2 bases and 9 bases, with 11 bases remaining between them.

The rearrangement links TRBV9 to TRBJ2-1; 9 bases agree with TRBD1. Germline-derived CDR1 and CDR2 are SGDLS and YYNGEE. The CDR3 has 14 residues. The J segment lost 7 bases and the V segment lost 3 bases, leaving 5 bases of the junction unmatched. The CDR3 region has the DNA TGTGCCAGCAGCGCGGCGGGGACAGGGAATGAGCAGTTCTTC. Translated, it gives CASSAAGTGNEQFF.

The chain is built from TRBV7-6 and TRBJ2-1; 14 bases match TRBD2. The V segment lost 2 bases and the J segment 4 bases; nucleotides outside the gene matches: 1. There are 16 residues in the CDR3. CDR1 SGHVS and CDR2 FNYEAQ come from the germline V gene. CDR3 loop: CASSLRLAGGYNEQFF. CDR3 sequence (DNA): TGTGCCAGCAGCTTAAGACTAGCGGGGGGGTACAATGAGCAGTTCTTC.

This chain joins TRBV4-3 and TRBJ1-1; D may be TRBD1 (6 bases). With 1 base removed from V and 5 bases from J, the gap between germline ends came to 11 bases. This CDR3 has 14 amino acids. CDR1 and CDR2 from the germline V gene are LGHNA and YSLEER. The CDR3 DNA reads TGCGCCAGCAGCCAAGCAGGGACAAGGACTGAAGCTTTCTTT. Amino acids: CASSQAGTRTEAFF.

The chain carries TRBV19 and TRBJ2-3; D remains unclear. Per germline, CDR1 LNHDA and CDR2 SQIVND (reference sequence). CDR3 length: 11 residues. Trimming removed 8 bases at V and 4 bases at J, with 7 bases between. The CDR3 region is CASLGSDTQYF. The CDR3 DNA is TGTGCCAGTTTGGGATCAGATACGCAGTATTTT.

This rearrangement joins TRBV6-1 to TRBJ1-2; D might be TRBD1 (5 bases). This CDR3 has 12 residues. The germline V gene has CDR1 MNHNS and CDR2 SASEGT. The V and J ends lost 7 bases and 8 bases respectively, with 14 bases between them. CDR3 region: CASMWGGEGYTF. The CDR3 DNA is TGTGCCAGCATGTGGGGGGGGGAGGGCTACACCTTC.

The J gene is TRBJ2-1, the V gene TRBV5-5; 7 nucleotides align to TRBD1. CDR1 and CDR2 (germline): SGHKS, YYEKEE (reference sequence). V was clipped by 0 bases and J by 8 bases; unmatched bases: 5. The CDR3 totals 14 residues. CDR3 residues: CASSLGQGMDEQFF. The CDR3 DNA is TGTGCCAGCAGCTTGGGACAGGGAATGGATGAGCAGTTCTTC.

This chain uses TRBV19 with TRBJ2-7; TRBD2 matches at 8 bases. In germline, CDR1 is LNHDA, CDR2 SQIVND (reference sequence). This CDR3 has 14 residues. V lost 5 bases and J lost 6; bases outside the gene matches: 9. Written as DNA, the CDR3 is TGTGCCAGTAGTTTTTCGGGAGGGCCAGGCGAGCAGTACTTC. Amino acids: CASSFSGGPGEQYF. Filled out from reference TRBV19 and TRBJ2-7, the complete variable domain reads DGGITQSPKYLFRKEGQNVTLSCEQNLNHDAMYWYRQDPGQGLRLIYYSQIVNDFQKGDIAEGYSVSREKKESFPLTVTSAQKNPTAFYLCASSFSGGPGEQYFGPGTRLTVT.

The J gene is TRBJ1-3, the V gene TRBV7-9; perhaps TRBD1 as D (5 bases). CDR1 and CDR2 (germline): SEHNR, FQNEAQ (reference sequence). The CDR3 runs to 17 residues. V lost 5 bases and J lost 0, with 17 bases in between. In DNA, the CDR3 is TGTGCCAGCAGCCCAGGGCCCACAGAGAGCTCTGGAAACACCATATATTTT. Translated: CASSPGPTESSGNTIYF.

The chain couples TRBV7-2 to TRBJ2-7; perhaps TRBD2 as D (5 bases). Germline-derived CDR1 and CDR2 are SGHTA and FQGNSA. The CDR3 covers 14 residues. V lost 2 bases to trimming and J lost 5 bases, with 13 bases between them. CDR3 in amino acids: CASSLKGLAHEQYF. CDR3 sequence (DNA): TGTGCCAGCAGCTTAAAAGGCCTAGCCCACGAGCAGTACTTC.

The CDR3 DNA follows: TGTGCCAGCAGAAATAGCTACACCGGGGAGCTGTTTTTT. Its translation: CASRNSYTGELFF. The V gene is TRBV28, the J gene TRBJ2-2; D uncertain. Trimming cost V 6 bases and J 3 bases, with 8 bases left between them. The CDR3 has 13 residues. Germline V lookup: CDR1 MDHEN, CDR2 SYDVKM. Combining the CDR3 with reference TRBV28 and TRBJ2-2 gives the whole variable domain DVKVTQSSRYLVKRTGEKVFLECVQDMDHENMFWYRQDPGLGLRLIYFSYDVKMKEKGDIPEGYSVSREKKERFSLILESASTNQTSMYLCASRNSYTGELFFGEGSRLTVL.

V is TRBV6-5 and J is TRBJ2-7; tentatively, D is TRBD1 (6 bases). V was trimmed by 4 bases and J by 1 base, leaving 11 bases between them. Per the germline V gene, CDR1 is MNHEY and CDR2 is SVGAGI. This CDR3 contains 14 residues. The CDR3 is CASSFGQFSYEQYF. The CDR3 DNA follows: TGTGCCAGCAGTTTTGGACAGTTTTCCTACGAGCAGTACTTC.

This clone was seen a handful of times. This chain uses TRBV29-1 with TRBJ1-2; D unresolved. This CDR3 spans 14 amino acids. Trimming cost V 3 bases and J 6 bases, with 17 bases left between them. CDR1 and CDR2 from the germline V gene are SQVTM and ANQGSEA. The CDR3 region has the DNA TGCAGCGTTGACCCCTTTGACGATCCTCATGGCTACACCTTC. Its protein is CSVDPFDDPHGYTF.

J is TRBJ2-7 and V is TRBV4-1, with 9 bases aligning to TRBD2. The CDR3 loop spans 15 amino acids. J lost 4 bases, V lost 1 base, and 5 bases had no gene match. Looked up from germline, CDR1 is MGHRA and CDR2 is YSYEKL. The CDR3 is CASSQGLAGPYEQYF. As DNA, the CDR3 is TGCGCCAGCAGCCAAGGTCTAGCGGGGCCTTACGAGCAGTACTTC.

The chain employs TRBV9 and TRBJ1-2; D is ambiguous. The CDR3 spans 13 residues. Trimming shortened V by 0 bases and J by 4 bases, and 7 bases separated the two germline ends. CDR1 and CDR2 (germline): SGDLS, YYNGEE. The CDR3 DNA reads as TGTGCCAGCAGCGTAGGAGGCTCCTATGGCTACACCTTC. Translated, it gives CASSVGGSYGYTF.

The genes are TRBV30 and TRBJ2-4, with unresolved D. The CDR3 loop spans 11 amino acids. The germline gives CDR1 GTSNPN, CDR2 SVGIG (reference sequence). Trimming left V 2 bases short and J 6 bases short, with 5 bases between. The CDR3 spells CAWSLGNIQYF. For the CDR3, the DNA is TGTGCCTGGAGTCTGGGAAACATTCAGTACTTC. Full variable domain (missing parts from reference TRBV30 and TRBJ2-4): SQTIHQWPATLVQPVGSPLSLECTVEGTSNPNLYWYRQAAGRGLQLLFYSVGIGQISSEVPQNLSASRPQDRQFILSSKKLLLSDSGFYLCAWSLGNIQYFGAGTRLSVL.

The J gene is TRBJ2-7, the V gene TRBV7-2, with TRBD2 matching 14 bases. This CDR3 is 17 amino acids long. Germline V gives CDR1 SGHTA, CDR2 FQGNSA. With 5 bases clipped from V and 2 bases from J, the junction kept 8 bases outside the gene matches. The CDR3 nucleotides read TGTGCCAGCAGCGCCGGGACTAGCGGGAGCGGCGCCTACGAGCAGTACTTC. This sequence encodes CASSAGTSGSGAYEQYF.

The chain couples TRBV16 to TRBJ2-7; TRBD1 matches 7 bases. The CDR3 length is 13 residues. The V gene's germline CDR1 is KGHSY and CDR2 FQNENV. Germline trimming cut 4 bases from V and 3 bases from J; bases unmatched to any gene: 3. The CDR3 sequence: CASSPGQLYEQYF. CDR3 sequence (DNA): TGTGCCAGCAGCCCGGGACAGCTCTACGAGCAGTACTTC.

The CDR3 coding sequence is TGTGCCAGCTCACCATGGTTTGGGACAGAGCCCTACGAGCAGTACTTC. This codes for CASSPWFGTEPYEQYF. The chain uses TRBV18 and TRBJ2-7, with 7 bases that match TRBD1. Germline V gene lookup returns CDR1 KGHSH and CDR2 LQKENI. Trimming cost V 2 bases and J 2 bases; bases outside gene matches: 9. The CDR3 is 16 residues long.